The rows below give T cell receptor beta chains drawn from one sample of a study of STAT5B mutations in CD4+ large granular lymphocyte leukemia. TCRdb's copy holds only in-frame clones and misses some; the assay was immunoSEQ multiplex PCR. The sample consists of 25,000 to 35,000 clones, nearly 80% of them appearing once. The sequencing input was CD4+ T cells from blood buffy coats. The receptors derive from a human donor in good health. CDR3s include the opening cysteine and the closing phenylalanine or tryptophan. D genes are given only for firm matches. Clone sizes are given selectively: once, few, many, or a class where the clone is expanded.

j_gene: TRBJ2-3; abundance: once; d_gene: TRBD2; v_gene: TRBV9; CDR3aa: CASSAWGGRTDTQYF; CDR3nt: TGTGCCAGCAGCGCCTGGGGGGGTCGCACAGATACGCAGTATTTT
j_gene: TRBJ1-5; abundance: few; d_gene: TRBD1; v_gene: TRBV19; CDR3aa: CASTGQINQPQHF; CDR3nt: TGTGCCAGTACGGGACAGATCAATCAGCCCCAGCATTTT
j_gene: TRBJ2-5; abundance: -; d_gene: -; v_gene: TRBV19; CDR3aa: CASSGGAAVYQETQYF; CDR3nt: TGTGCCAGTAGTGGGGGAGCGGCGGTATACCAAGAGACCCAGTACTTC
j_gene: TRBJ1-2; abundance: -; d_gene: -; v_gene: TRBV18; CDR3aa: CASSIGQGRGYGYTF; CDR3nt: TGTGCCAGCTCAATAGGCCAGGGAAGGGGCTATGGCTACACCTTC
j_gene: TRBJ2-3; abundance: -; d_gene: -; v_gene: TRBV7-9; CDR3aa: CASSERTSTDTQYF; CDR3nt: TGTGCCAGCAGCGAACGAACTAGCACAGATACGCAGTATTTT
j_gene: TRBJ2-7; abundance: -; d_gene: -; v_gene: TRBV7-2; CDR3aa: CASSRTVNSYEQYF; CDR3nt: TGTGCCAGCAGCCGAACAGTAAACTCCTACGAGCAGTACTTC
j_gene: TRBJ1-1; abundance: -; d_gene: -; v_gene: TRBV29-1; CDR3aa: CSVGTRLNTKNTEAFF; CDR3nt: TGCAGCGTTGGAACCAGACTCAACACAAAGAACACTGAAGCTTTCTTT
j_gene: TRBJ2-1; abundance: -; d_gene: -; v_gene: TRBV18; CDR3aa: CASSPSRVNEQFF; CDR3nt: TGTGCCAGCTCACCAAGCAGGGTCAATGAGCAGTTCTTC
j_gene: TRBJ2-5; abundance: once; d_gene: -; v_gene: TRBV5-1; CDR3aa: CASSLGRTDRETQYF; CDR3nt: TGCGCCAGCAGCTTGGGCCGGACGGACCGGGAGACCCAGTACTTC
j_gene: TRBJ2-3; abundance: -; d_gene: -; v_gene: TRBV6-6; CDR3aa: CASSLLGGGPDTQYF; CDR3nt: TGTGCCAGCAGCCTTCTTGGGGGAGGCCCAGATACGCAGTATTTT
j_gene: TRBJ1-1; abundance: few; d_gene: -; v_gene: TRBV11-2; CDR3aa: CASSLGGRGVQAFF; CDR3nt: TGTGCCAGCAGCCTTGGGGGGAGAGGTGTACAAGCTTTCTTT
j_gene: TRBJ2-1; abundance: few; d_gene: -; v_gene: TRBV4-2; CDR3aa: CASSLGGTYYNEQFF; CDR3nt: TGTGCCAGCAGCCTCGGAGGGACCTACTACAATGAGCAGTTCTTC
j_gene: TRBJ2-1; abundance: few; d_gene: -; v_gene: TRBV11-2; CDR3aa: CASRRGGGNNEQFF; CDR3nt: TGTGCCAGCAGGCGCGGTGGGGGGAACAATGAGCAGTTCTTC
j_gene: TRBJ1-6; abundance: -; d_gene: -; v_gene: TRBV30; CDR3aa: CAWSGSSYRGDYNSPLHF; CDR3nt: TGTGCCTGGAGTGGGTCTAGCTACCGGGGGGATTATAATTCACCCCTCCACTTT
j_gene: TRBJ2-1; abundance: -; d_gene: -; v_gene: TRBV6-5; CDR3aa: CASSYRVNEQFF; CDR3nt: TGTGCCAGCAGTTACAGGGTCAATGAGCAGTTCTTC
j_gene: TRBJ1-1; abundance: -; d_gene: -; v_gene: TRBV7-9; CDR3aa: CASTLGQRGPTDTEAFF; CDR3nt: TGTGCCAGCACCTTAGGTCAACGGGGGCCCACCGACACTGAAGCTTTCTTT
j_gene: TRBJ1-5; abundance: -; d_gene: -; v_gene: TRBV5-8; CDR3aa: CASSLGISANQPQHF; CDR3nt: TGTGCCAGCAGCTTGGGGATATCTGCGAATCAGCCCCAGCATTTT
j_gene: TRBJ1-1; abundance: -; d_gene: -; v_gene: TRBV27; CDR3aa: CASSSGRFQTEAFF; CDR3nt: TGTGCCAGCAGTTCCGGACGTTTCCAAACTGAAGCTTTCTTT
j_gene: TRBJ2-5; abundance: -; d_gene: -; v_gene: TRBV10-1; CDR3aa: CASSDSGSQEETQYF; CDR3nt: TGCGCCAGCAGTGATTCGGGGTCCCAAGAAGAGACCCAGTACTTC
j_gene: TRBJ2-7; abundance: -; d_gene: -; v_gene: TRBV11-2; CDR3aa: CASSLELGVGQYF; CDR3nt: TGTGCCAGCAGCTTAGAATTGGGGGTTGGGCAGTACTTC
j_gene: TRBJ1-5; abundance: -; d_gene: -; v_gene: TRBV7-6; CDR3aa: CASSPREGEGNQPQHF; CDR3nt: TGTGCCAGCAGCCCCCGGGAGGGCGAAGGCAATCAGCCCCAGCATTTT
j_gene: TRBJ2-5; abundance: -; d_gene: -; v_gene: TRBV30; CDR3aa: CAWRSKRQETQYF; CDR3nt: TGTGCCTGGAGATCGAAGCGGCAAGAGACCCAGTACTTC
j_gene: TRBJ2-1; abundance: -; d_gene: -; v_gene: TRBV29-1; CDR3aa: CSVRAPQQFF; CDR3nt: TGCAGCGTTAGAGCCCCCCAGCAGTTCTTC
j_gene: TRBJ2-4; abundance: -; d_gene: TRBD2; v_gene: TRBV10-3; CDR3aa: CAISPSSGSGKNIQYF; CDR3nt: TGTGCCATCAGCCCGTCTAGCGGGAGCGGCAAAAACATTCAGTACTTC
j_gene: TRBJ2-2; abundance: -; d_gene: -; v_gene: TRBV6-1; CDR3aa: CASSEPPGELFF; CDR3nt: TGTGCCAGCAGTGAACCCCCCGGGGAGCTGTTTTTT
j_gene: TRBJ1-3; abundance: -; d_gene: -; v_gene: TRBV25-1; CDR3aa: CASSDSGDSGNTIYF; CDR3nt: TGTGCCAGCAGTGACAGTGGGGACTCTGGAAACACCATATATTTT
j_gene: TRBJ1-2; abundance: -; d_gene: TRBD1; v_gene: TRBV7-2; CDR3aa: CASSTGTAYGYTF; CDR3nt: TGTGCCAGCAGCACTGGGACAGCCTATGGCTACACCTTC
j_gene: TRBJ2-1; abundance: -; d_gene: TRBD2; v_gene: TRBV19; CDR3aa: CASSSGRAHNEQFF; CDR3nt: TGTGCCAGTAGTAGCGGGAGGGCCCACAATGAGCAGTTCTTC
j_gene: TRBJ2-3; abundance: once; d_gene: TRBD2; v_gene: TRBV5-3; CDR3aa: CASTSGKITDTQYF; CDR3nt: TGTGCCAGTACTAGCGGGAAGATCACAGATACGCAGTATTTT
j_gene: TRBJ1-6; abundance: -; d_gene: TRBD1; v_gene: TRBV6-6; CDR3aa: CASKRDRANSPLHF; CDR3nt: TGTGCCAGCAAGCGGGACAGGGCCAATTCACCCCTCCACTTT
j_gene: TRBJ1-5; abundance: few; d_gene: -; v_gene: TRBV7-2; CDR3aa: CASSIQGRDNQPQHF; CDR3nt: TGTGCCAGCAGCATACAGGGTAGGGACAATCAGCCCCAGCATTTT
j_gene: TRBJ2-1; abundance: -; d_gene: TRBD1; v_gene: TRBV5-1; CDR3aa: CATKTGQDFNEQFF; CDR3nt: TGCGCCACCAAGACAGGGCAAGACTTCAATGAGCAGTTCTTC
j_gene: TRBJ2-3; abundance: -; d_gene: TRBD2; v_gene: TRBV27; CDR3aa: CASSLTLAGATDTQYF; CDR3nt: TGTGCCAGCAGTTTAACCCTAGCGGGGGCCACAGATACGCAGTATTTT
j_gene: TRBJ2-2; abundance: -; d_gene: -; v_gene: TRBV29-1; CDR3aa: CSVGVQGGTGELFF; CDR3nt: TGCAGCGTTGGCGTACAGGGTGGCACCGGGGAGCTGTTTTTT
j_gene: TRBJ1-1; abundance: once; d_gene: -; v_gene: TRBV28; CDR3aa: CASSKNHGWLWGAFF; CDR3nt: TGTGCCAGCAGTAAAAATCATGGTTGGTTGTGGGGAGCTTTCTTT
j_gene: TRBJ2-3; abundance: -; d_gene: -; v_gene: TRBV4-3; CDR3aa: CASSQDRGRTDTQYF; CDR3nt: TGCGCCAGCAGCCAAGACAGGGGTAGGACAGATACGCAGTATTTT
j_gene: TRBJ2-3; abundance: -; d_gene: TRBD2; v_gene: TRBV9; CDR3aa: CASSVNLGAGGGTDTQYF; CDR3nt: TGTGCCAGCAGCGTAAATCTAGGGGCGGGAGGAGGCACAGATACGCAGTATTTT